Shown below are 8 T cell receptor beta chains from a single sample sequenced in a study of T-cell memory formation after mild COVID-19. In TCRdb, the 5' RACE reads were re-called with MiXCR into one record per CDR3 protein. The sample has about 110,000 distinct CDR3 sequences, around 12% seen once. The specimen sequenced was PBMCs or a T cell subset sorted from them (not recorded which). The receptors here all came from an adult woman who had mild COVID-19 (a few samples of this study predate the infection). Cell type and time point are not known.

CDR3 sequence: CATSGTPNTGELFF. In DNA, the CDR3 is TGTGCCACCAGCGGGACTCCGAACACCGGGGAGCTGTTTTTT. The chain has TRBV24-1 and TRBJ2-2; D is perhaps TRBD2 (6 bases). The CDR3 covers 14 residues. Germline V gene lookup returns CDR1 KGHDR and CDR2 SFDVKD. The germline V and J ends were trimmed by 7 bases and 0 bases, with 8 bases remaining between them.

The genes are TRBV27 and TRBJ2-3; 8 nucleotides agree with TRBD1. Germline V CDR1 and CDR2: MNHEY, SMNVEV (reference sequence). This CDR3 has 16 residues. The V and J ends lost 5 bases and 1 base, in that order; junction bases with no gene match: 8. This CDR3 is CASSPWTGWGTDTQYF. CDR3 nucleotide sequence: TGTGCCAGCAGTCCATGGACAGGGTGGGGCACAGATACGCAGTATTTT.

This clonotype was counted only a few times. This chain joins TRBV5-1 and TRBJ2-1, with TRBD2 matching 8 bases. The germline CDR1 and CDR2 sequences are SGHRS and YFSETQ. Trimming at V came to 2 bases and at J to 6 bases, leaving 7 bases not matched to a gene. The CDR3 has 15 residues. CDR3 amino acids: CASSLAGEGSNEQFF. The CDR3 nucleotides are TGCGCCAGCAGCTTAGCGGGAGAAGGAAGCAATGAGCAGTTCTTC.

V and J are TRBV7-8 and TRBJ2-1, with unresolved D. The germline CDR1 and CDR2 sequences are SGHVS and FQNEAQ. This CDR3 is 12 amino acids long. V lost 5 bases to trimming and J lost 6 bases, with 8 bases between them. The CDR3 region is CASSTMGNEQFF. DNA for the CDR3: TGTGCCAGCAGCACAATGGGCAATGAGCAGTTCTTC.

The DNA for the CDR3 is TGTGCCACCTCCCCTCTGCTAGCGGGGGGGCCTTCAGATACGCAGTATTTT. This encodes CATSPLLAGGPSDTQYF. The rearrangement joins TRBV6-1 to TRBJ2-3, with 12 bases that match TRBD2. Germline V CDR1 and CDR2: MNHNS, SASEGT. The CDR3 sequence is 17 residues long. V lost 10 bases, J lost 4 bases, and 15 bases stayed unmatched.

The chain recombines TRBV5-1 with TRBJ2-7; 11 positions match TRBD2. This CDR3 comprises 16 residues. Germline CDR1 and CDR2: SGHRS and YFSETQ. J was trimmed by 1 base and V by 1 base; bases with no gene match: 4. The DNA for the CDR3 is TGCGCCAGCAGCTTGTCGCTAGCGGGGGGTTCCTACGAGCAGTACTTC. This gives the protein CASSLSLAGGSYEQYF. The whole variable domain, filled in from reference TRBV5-1 and TRBJ2-7, reads KAGVTQTPRYLIKTRGQQVTLSCSPISGHRSVSWYQQTPGQGLQFLFEYFSETQRNKGNFPGRFSGRQFSNSRSEMNVSTLELGDSALYLCASSLSLAGGSYEQYFGPGTRLTVT.

The chain joins TRBV6-1 to TRBJ1-2; 9 bases are shared with TRBD1. CDR3 size: 15 residues. The ends lost 4 bases at V and 4 bases at J; junction bases unmatched: 7. Germline values: CDR1 MNHNS, CDR2 SASEGT. Written as DNA, the CDR3 is TGTGCCAGCAGTGCCCCCGGGACAGGGAGCTATGGCTACACCTTC. It yields the protein CASSAPGTGSYGYTF.

This clonotype showed up just a few times. CDR3 DNA sequence: TGTGCCAGCAGCTTGGGGGTGGGGGAGCTGAGAGCAGGGGTACGGCGGAACACTGAAGCTTTCTTT. Its protein product is CASSLGVGELRAGVRRNTEAFF. The chain joins TRBV5-5 to TRBJ1-1; maybe TRBD1 (6 bases). This CDR3 is built from 22 residues. Trimming left V 0 bases short and J 1 base short, with 31 bases between. The germline V gene encodes CDR1 SGHKS and CDR2 YYEKEE (reference sequence). The full variable domain, its missing parts supplied by reference TRBV5-5 and TRBJ1-1, is DAGVTQSPTHLIKTRGQQVTLRCSPISGHKSVSWYQQVLGQGPQFIFQYYEKEERGRGNFPDRFSARQFPNYSSELNVNALLLGDSALYLCASSLGVGELRAGVRRNTEAFFGQGTRLTVV.